The 29 T cell receptor beta chains below were found in one sample sequenced in a study of pediatric ulcerative colitis. Only in-frame clones appear in the TCRdb table, and some are missing; sequencing was by immunoSEQ multiplex PCR. The sample yields about 20,000 clones, over 65% seen once. During colonoscopy, one to two rectal pinch biopsies were collected. Sequencing was carried out using gut tissue. These receptors were taken from a boy under 18 with moderate ulcerative colitis.

The chain joins TRBV5-1 to TRBJ2-5, with 12 bases matching TRBD2. Per the germline V gene, CDR1 is SGHRS and CDR2 is YFSETQ. V lost 4 bases and J lost 3; bases outside the gene matches: 7. There are 16 residues in the CDR3. The CDR3, as DNA: TGCGCCAGCAGCCCTGGCTCTAGCGGGGGGGAAGAGACCCAGTACTTC. Protein product: CASSPGSSGGEETQYF.

This chain links TRBV2 with TRBJ1-1; D unresolved. The germline CDR1 and CDR2 sequences are SNHLY and FYNNEI. V lost 6 bases to trimming and J lost 5 bases, with 22 bases between them. The CDR3 length is 16 residues. The CDR3 sequence: CASSRDLKSLGTEAFF. The DNA for the CDR3 is TGTGCCAGCAGCCGCGACTTAAAGTCCCTCGGAACTGAAGCTTTCTTT.

The DNA for the CDR3 is TGTGCCAGTAGTATAGAGGATAGCGGGAGTAGCCACAATGAGCAGTTCTTC. Its protein is CASSIEDSGSSHNEQFF. V gene TRBV19 combines with J gene TRBJ2-1, with 9 bases matching TRBD2. Germline trimming cut 0 bases from V and 5 bases from J; bases unmatched to any gene: 8. This CDR3 spans 17 amino acids. Germline CDR1 and CDR2: LNHDA and SQIVND (reference sequence).

V gene TRBV6-1 combines with J gene TRBJ2-7, with D possibly matching TRBD1 (6 bases). V lost 6 bases and J 0 bases, leaving 15 bases between the germline ends. This CDR3 region has 15 residues. Germline loops: CDR1 MNHNS, CDR2 SASEGT. CDR3 DNA sequence: TGTGCCAGCAGGGGGACACCCAGGAGCTCCTACGAGCAGTACTTC. Its translation is CASRGTPRSSYEQYF.

Here the CDR3 reads CASSGKSRKTYGYTF. CDR3 coding DNA: TGTGCCAGCTCTGGTAAGTCAAGAAAGACCTATGGCTACACCTTC. The rearrangement links TRBV9 to TRBJ1-2; D unclear. The V and J ends lost 7 bases and 4 bases respectively, with 20 bases between them. This CDR3 comprises 15 residues. From germline, CDR1 is SGDLS and CDR2 YYNGEE.

The chain links TRBV7-9 to TRBJ2-7; D uncertain. The CDR3 is made up of 15 amino acids. The germline CDR1 and CDR2 sequences are SEHNR and FQNEAQ (reference sequence). Trimming left V 1 base short and J 6 bases short, with 16 bases between. The CDR3 bases are TGTGCCAGCAGCTTAGGTGCAGGCCCGACTCGCGAGCAGTACTTC. Translated: CASSLGAGPTREQYF.

The V call is TRBV7-7, the J call TRBJ1-6; weak D call: TRBD1 (5 bases). The CDR3 has 13 residues. Germline V gene lookup returns CDR1 SSHAT and CDR2 FNYEAQ (reference sequence). Trimming stripped 5 bases from V and 7 bases from J, with 9 bases between. CDR3 sequence reads: CASSRGTNSPLHF. In DNA form, the CDR3 reads TGTGCCAGCAGCCGCGGGACCAATTCACCCCTCCACTTT.

J is TRBJ1-1 and V is TRBV6-5, with unresolved D. The length of the CDR3 is 15 residues. Trimming removed 2 bases from V and 2 bases from J, with 12 bases in between. From germline, CDR1 is MNHEY and CDR2 SVGAGI. The CDR3 DNA reads as TGTGCCAGCAGTTACCAGGCACTGACTAACACTGAAGCTTTCTTT. The encoded protein is CASSYQALTNTEAFF.

This clone was counted once. V usage is TRBV9 and J usage is TRBJ2-3, with a weak D call TRBD2 (5 bases). The CDR3 is 17 residues long. V dropped 4 bases and J dropped 1 base, with 19 bases sitting between them. Germline CDR1 and CDR2: SGDLS and YYNGEE. CDR3 region: CASSRSGIEIGTDTQYF. In DNA form, the CDR3 reads TGTGCCAGCAGCCGAAGCGGAATCGAAATAGGCACAGATACGCAGTATTTT. The full variable domain, rest sourced from reference TRBV9 and TRBJ2-3, is DSGVTQTPKHLITATGQRVTLRCSPRSGDLSVYWYQQSLDQGLQFLIQYYNGEERAKGNILERFSAQQFPDLHSELNLSSLELGDSALYFCASSRSGIEIGTDTQYFGPGTRLTVL.

On this clone: One end of the junction varies from germline; a read error may be responsible. The chain links TRBV30 to TRBJ1-2; no firm D call. The germline V gene encodes CDR1 GTSNPN and CDR2 SVGIG (reference sequence). The CDR3 has 11 amino acids. As DNA, the CDR3 is TGCCTCGGGTGGGGTGACAATGGCTACACCTTC. Translating it yields CLGWGDNGYTF.

The V gene is TRBV11-1, the J gene TRBJ1-1; D is undetermined. This CDR3 spans 15 amino acids. V gave up 6 bases and J gave up 1 base, with 15 bases separating them. Germline CDR1 is SGHAT and CDR2 is FQDESV (reference sequence). CDR3 amino acids: CASRSLSRGNTEAFF. The CDR3 nucleotides are TGTGCCAGCAGAAGCTTATCACGGGGGAACACTGAAGCTTTCTTT.

This clone was picked up one time. J is TRBJ2-1 and V is TRBV19; 8 bases are a match to TRBD2. This CDR3 comprises 16 residues. J lost 5 bases, V lost 4 bases, and 10 bases had no gene match. From germline, CDR1 is LNHDA and CDR2 SQIVND (reference sequence). The CDR3 region has the DNA TGTGCCAGTAGTAATATATTCGGGACTAGACACAATGAGCAGTTCTTC. Translated, it gives CASSNIFGTRHNEQFF.

The chain employs TRBV29-1 and TRBJ1-4; 10 bases map to TRBD1. The trim removed 6 bases at V and 8 bases at J, leaving 6 bases unmatched. This CDR3 comprises 13 residues. Germline loops: CDR1 SQVTM, CDR2 ANQGSEA. In DNA, the CDR3 is TGCAGCGTGGAGGGACAGGGGAGAGAAAAACTGTTTTTT. It encodes CSVEGQGREKLFF.

The V and J genes are TRBV18 and TRBJ2-3, with D perhaps matching TRBD1 or TRBD2 (6 bases each). Germline V gene lookup returns CDR1 KGHSH and CDR2 LQKENI. The V gene lost 7 bases and the J gene lost 4 bases, with 21 bases spanning the gap. The CDR3 runs to 16 residues. The CDR3 spells CASFTTGGAAADTQYF. The CDR3 region has the DNA TGTGCCAGCTTCACAACCGGGGGCGCGGCGGCAGATACGCAGTATTTT.

The gene calls are TRBV5-1 and TRBJ1-5, with D unresolved. This CDR3 has 14 amino acids. Per germline, CDR1 SGHRS and CDR2 YFSETQ. The V and J ends lost 1 base and 1 base respectively, with 6 bases between them. In DNA, the CDR3 is TGCGCCAGCAGCTTGTCGGGGAGCAATCAGCCCCAGCATTTT. It is translated as CASSLSGSNQPQHF.

This clone was detected a few times. The chain combines TRBV29-1 with TRBJ1-1, with D uncertain. This CDR3 has 11 amino acids. V lost 8 bases and J lost 0, with 7 bases in between. Germline assignment: CDR1 SQVTM and CDR2 ANQGSEA. CDR3 sequence reads: CSLVVNTEAFF. The CDR3 DNA follows: TGCAGCCTGGTGGTGAACACTGAAGCTTTCTTT.

This clone appeared a single time. Other nucleotide sequences in the sample specify the same CDR3. Here the CDR3 DNA reads TGTGCCAGCAGTGAACTAGCGGGAGGGCCAGATACGCAGTATTTT. Its translation is CASSELAGGPDTQYF. The rearrangement uses TRBV6-1 and TRBJ2-3; the match to TRBD2 covers 12 bases. J gave up 4 bases and V 2 bases, and 1 base lay outside the gene matches. The CDR3 is made up of 15 amino acids. Germline-derived CDR1 and CDR2 are MNHNS and SASEGT.

This chain uses TRBV7-3 with TRBJ2-2; no firm D call. CDR1 is SGHTA and CDR2 is FQGTGA in the germline V gene. The length of the CDR3 is 14 residues. Trimming took 3 bases from V and 2 from J, leaving 7 bases between them. CDR3 region: CASSLRPNTGELFF. The DNA of the CDR3 is TGTGCCAGCAGCTTGAGGCCTAACACCGGGGAGCTGTTTTTT.

The rearrangement joins TRBV28 to TRBJ2-7; the D is unclear. The germline V and J ends were trimmed by 5 bases and 2 bases, with 19 bases remaining between them. Germline V gene data show CDR1 as MDHEN and CDR2 as SYDVKM. The length of the CDR3 is 16 residues. CDR3 residues: CASSGPPRPETYEQYF. Here the CDR3 DNA reads TGTGCCAGCAGTGGACCGCCTCGCCCCGAAACCTACGAGCAGTACTTC.

The rearrangement links TRBV25-1 to TRBJ2-7; 10 bases align to TRBD2. Trimming at V came to 10 bases and at J to 2 bases, leaving 11 bases not matched to a gene. Germline V gene sequence: CDR1 MGHDK, CDR2 SYGVNS. The CDR3 totals 15 residues. CDR3 region: CATLYWTSGTYEQYF. The DNA of the CDR3 is TGTGCCACCCTGTACTGGACTAGCGGCACCTACGAGCAGTACTTC.

The chain employs TRBV5-4 and TRBJ1-1; D is ambiguous. The V end was cut by 3 bases, the J end by 0 bases, with 12 bases between. The length of the CDR3 is 15 residues. Germline CDR1 is SGHNT and CDR2 is YYREEE (reference sequence). The CDR3 is CASSSSGRMNTEAFF. The DNA for the CDR3 is TGTGCCAGCAGCTCCAGCGGCAGGATGAACACTGAAGCTTTCTTT.

The chain links TRBV11-2 to TRBJ1-4; the D is unclear. The CDR3 runs to 12 residues. The ends were cut back, 5 bases at V and 10 bases at J, with 11 bases in the middle. Germline V gene data show CDR1 as SGHAT and CDR2 as FQNNGV. In DNA form, the CDR3 reads TGTGCCAGCAGCGGCGGAGGTGGAAAACTGTTTTTT. This codes for CASSGGGGKLFF.

There are a few counts of this clone. The chain links TRBV7-8 to TRBJ2-7, with a weak D call TRBD1 (7 bases). Germline CDR1 and CDR2: SGHVS and FQNEAQ. Trimming removed 1 base from V and 4 bases from J, with 14 bases in between. The CDR3 covers 15 residues. The CDR3 protein is CASSLGTQGGYEQYF. The DNA for the CDR3 is TGTGCCAGCAGCTTAGGTACCCAGGGGGGTTACGAGCAGTACTTC.

This chain uses TRBV5-1 with TRBJ2-2; weak D call: TRBD2 (5 bases). The germline V gene has CDR1 SGHRS and CDR2 YFSETQ. The CDR3 loop spans 14 amino acids. Trimming stripped 4 bases from V and 1 base from J, with 8 bases between. CDR3 DNA sequence: TGCGCCAGCAGCCATGGACTGAACACCGGGGAGCTGTTTTTT. It is translated as CASSHGLNTGELFF.

The chain joins TRBV4-2 to TRBJ2-7, with 10 bases that match TRBD2. Unmatched junction bases numbered 11, after V lost 0 bases and J lost 0 bases. The CDR3 runs 19 residues. In germline, CDR1 is LGHNA, CDR2 YNFKEQ. The CDR3, as DNA: TGTGCCAGCAGCCAAGATCGGTCTAGCGGGGGCCTCAGCTCCTACGAGCAGTACTTC. This translates into CASSQDRSSGGLSSYEQYF.

The CDR3, as DNA: TGCGCCAGCAGCCAAGTGGGTTCTGGAAACACCATATATTTT. Translation gives CASSQVGSGNTIYF. The J gene is TRBJ1-3, the V gene TRBV4-1, with D uncertain. V shed 1 base and J shed 1 base, with 5 bases lying between them. The CDR3 consists of 14 residues. Germline lookup yields CDR1 MGHRA and CDR2 YSYEKL.

The sample holds one count of this clone. V gene TRBV29-1 combines with J gene TRBJ2-5, with 9 bases aligning to TRBD1. V lost 4 bases to trimming and J lost 5 bases; unmatched junction nucleotides: 8. The CDR3 loop spans 14 amino acids. CDR1 and CDR2 from the germline V gene are SQVTM and ANQGSEA. CDR3: CSVADRGLSETQYF. The CDR3, as DNA: TGCAGCGTTGCGGACAGGGGTTTATCGGAGACCCAGTACTTC. Full variable domain (missing parts from reference TRBV29-1 and TRBJ2-5): SAVISQKPSRDICQRGTSLTIQCQVDSQVTMMFWYRQQPGQSLTLIATANQGSEATYESGFVIDKFPISRPNLTFSTLTVSNMSPEDSSIYLCSVADRGLSETQYFGPGTRLLVL.

The CDR3 region is CASSPGPTGTRGNQPQHF. The CDR3 DNA follows: TGCGCCAGCAGTCCCGGACCTACCGGGACAAGGGGAAATCAGCCCCAGCATTTT. The chain uses TRBV23-1 and TRBJ1-5; D perhaps matches TRBD1 (6 bases). TRBV23-1 is noted as an ORF with a role that remains uncertain. Trimming removed 4 bases at V and 4 bases at J, with 23 bases between. There are 18 residues in the CDR3.

The chain combines TRBV6-5 with TRBJ2-7; D perhaps matches TRBD1 (5 bases). The CDR3 covers 14 residues. The V gene lost 3 bases and the J gene lost 4 bases, with 13 bases spanning the gap. Germline V gene data show CDR1 as MNHEY and CDR2 as SVGAGI. CDR3 nucleotides: TGTGCCAGCAGTTATCTCGCAGGGCGTTACGAGCAGTACTTC. Amino acids: CASSYLAGRYEQYF.